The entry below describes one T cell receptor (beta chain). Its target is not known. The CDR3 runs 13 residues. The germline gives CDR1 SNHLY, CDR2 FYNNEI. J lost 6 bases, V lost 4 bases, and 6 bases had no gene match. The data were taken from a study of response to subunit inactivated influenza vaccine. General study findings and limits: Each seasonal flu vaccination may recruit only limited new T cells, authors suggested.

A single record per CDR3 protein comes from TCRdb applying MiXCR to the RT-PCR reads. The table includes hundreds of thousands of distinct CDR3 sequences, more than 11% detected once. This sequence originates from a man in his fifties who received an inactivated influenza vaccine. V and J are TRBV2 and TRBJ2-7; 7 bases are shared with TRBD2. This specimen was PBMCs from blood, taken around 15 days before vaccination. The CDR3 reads CASSVKGGSEQYF. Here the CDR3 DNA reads TGTGCCAGCAGTGTTAAGGGCGGGAGCGAGCAGTACTTC.